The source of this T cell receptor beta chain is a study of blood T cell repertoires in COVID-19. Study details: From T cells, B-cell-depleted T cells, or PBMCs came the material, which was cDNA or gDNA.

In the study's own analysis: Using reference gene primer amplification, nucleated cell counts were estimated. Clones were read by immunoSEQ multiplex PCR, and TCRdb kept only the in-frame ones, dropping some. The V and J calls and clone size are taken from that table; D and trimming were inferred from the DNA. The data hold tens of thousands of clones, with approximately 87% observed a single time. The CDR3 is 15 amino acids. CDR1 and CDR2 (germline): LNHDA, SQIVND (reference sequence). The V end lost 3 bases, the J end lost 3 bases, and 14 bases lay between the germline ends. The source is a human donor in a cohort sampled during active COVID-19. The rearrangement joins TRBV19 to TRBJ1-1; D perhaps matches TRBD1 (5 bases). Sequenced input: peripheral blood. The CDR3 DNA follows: TGTGCCAGTAGTATTCTGTTTGCGGGGGACACTGAAGCTTTCTTT. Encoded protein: CASSILFAGDTEAFF.